The clone carrying this T cell receptor beta chain was detected a few times. Its antigen is unidentified. TCRdb ran MiXCR on the 5' RACE reads and lists one entry per CDR3 protein. The data contain approximately 350,000 distinct CDR3 sequences, about 12% of them seen just once; the ten biggest clones take up 7.2%. This sample is drawn from a study of identical twins. Findings and caveats of the study: Invariant MAIT and iNKT cells could partly confound zero-insertion analyses. Fewer insertions were carried by abundant cord blood beta clonotypes, but none was seen in memory repertoires.

The CDR3 extends over 15 amino acids. Trimming stripped 1 base from V and 5 bases from J, with 12 bases between. Germline CDR1 is LGHNA and CDR2 is YNFKEQ. The sample also formed part of further work on yellow fever vaccine responses in identical twins.

This receptor was identified in a woman younger than 30 in good health. J is TRBJ2-1 and V is TRBV4-2, with D perhaps matching TRBD2 (6 bases). The sample was CD8+ T cells sorted from blood. In nucleotides, the CDR3 is TGTGCCAGCAGCCAAGCTGGGCGGGGCCACAATGAGCAGTTCTTC. Encoded protein: CASSQAGRGHNEQFF.